Here is one T cell receptor beta chain with its context. This specimen belongs to a study of blood T cell repertoires in COVID-19. Study details: Material from acute and convalescent COVID-19 was sourced from the United States, Italy and Spain. T cells, B-cell-depleted T cells, or PBMCs provided the cDNA or gDNA that served as material.

Authors' data handling: Nucleated cell counts were estimated from reference gene primer amplification. Method: immunoSEQ multiplex PCR; TCRdb's copy keeps in-frame clones and lacks some. V and J calls and clone size follow that table, whereas D and trimming were derived from the DNA. Here the sample spans some 120,000 clones, just under 85% being singletons. Sequencing input: peripheral blood. The receptor was isolated from a woman in her fifties or sixties with acute or convalescent COVID-19.

The CDR3 loop is CASSQDPRRDRVAKNIQYF. CDR3 coding DNA: TGTGCCAGCAGCCAAGATCCACGTAGGGACAGGGTAGCCAAAAACATTCAGTACTTC. The chain recombines TRBV14 with TRBJ2-4, with 9 bases matching TRBD1. Germline CDR1 is SGHDN and CDR2 is FVKESK. V trimming: 0 bases; J trimming: 0 bases; junction bases outside the gene matches: 9. The CDR3 totals 19 residues.